This TCR beta chain originates from a study of cytomegalovirus exposure and HLA in healthy donors. Study-wide results and caveats: Reportedly, TCR beta sequences accurately predicted HLA-A and HLA-B alleles in most subjects. Most TCR sequences were uncommon, yet certain public TCRs appeared in many donors. Highest at DRB1 and lowest at HLA-C, TCR association rates differed among HLA loci in a later analysis.

CDR3 length equals 19 residues. J was trimmed by 0 bases and V by 1 base; bases with no gene match: 8. The germline V gene has CDR1 SGHTA and CDR2 FQGTGA. The PCR employed 60 Vbeta primers together with 13 Jbeta primers. Here immunoSEQ multiplex PCR was the method, and the copy in TCRdb shows in-frame clones only, minus some. The sample shows around 100,000 clones, 70% of them seen only once. Turning to this clone: Its cognate antigen is unknown.

The TCR was taken from a young man in good health and CMV-seropositive. The chain is built from TRBV7-3 and TRBJ2-6; 8 bases are a match to TRBD1. Input material: PBMCs. CDR3 in DNA: TGTGCCAGCAGCTTAAGTCTTGACAGGGGAAACTCTGGGGCCAACGTCCTGACTTTC. Residues: CASSLSLDRGNSGANVLTF.